These T cell receptor beta chains were read from a single sample in a study of regulatory T cells in long-lasting Graves disease. A single record per CDR3 protein comes from TCRdb applying MiXCR to the multiplex PCR reads. Of around 500,000 distinct CDR3 sequences in the sample, roughly 14% are singletons; the top ten hold roughly a tenth. These data also featured in a second study, about T cells in Graves' hyperthyroidism and ophthalmopathy.

The sequencing used peripheral blood mononuclear cells (PBMCs), collected at new diagnosis, from a patient treated with antithyroid drugs. Receptor source: a man under 40 with Graves disease. Each CDR3 is given without its conserved first and last residue.

TRBV19,TRBJ1-3,ASSIEAGGSGNTIY
TRBV27,TRBJ1-6,ASSPPYSPLH
TRBV7-6,TRBJ1-5,ASSPLPSGSNQPQH
TRBV6-5,TRBJ2-2,ASSWTTSGGTGELF
TRBV6-1,TRBJ1-1,ASSDLGGSNTEAF
TRBV5-4,TRBJ2-4,ASSLETEENIQY
TRBV20-1,TRBJ2-7,SASEPPSGRRHEQY
TRBV7-2,TRBJ1-1,ASSPHSLGNTEAF
TRBV7-3,TRBJ2-1,ASSVDRENEQF
TRBV29-1,TRBJ2-1,SVGTHNNEQF
TRBV24-1,TRBJ1-2,ATSEPQGAGYGYT
TRBV29-1,TRBJ1-1,SVVKLNTEAF
TRBV2,TRBJ2-3,ASSEGGGLLGGGTDTQY
TRBV29-1,TRBJ2-3,SVVAGGVTQY
TRBV5-6,TRBJ2-1,ASSLWEFNEQF
TRBV24-1,TRBJ2-3,ATSPSRSTDTQY
TRBV7-2,TRBJ2-7,ASSLEGGRRH
TRBV20-1,TRBJ2-1,SALLEGQGPYEQF
TRBV27,TRBJ1-2,ASRSPGGSYGYT
TRBV10-1,TRBJ1-1,ASSESGYTEAF
TRBV20-1,TRBJ2-1,SAPGQGAQNEQF
TRBV4-1,TRBJ2-7,ASSYDPGQTYEQY